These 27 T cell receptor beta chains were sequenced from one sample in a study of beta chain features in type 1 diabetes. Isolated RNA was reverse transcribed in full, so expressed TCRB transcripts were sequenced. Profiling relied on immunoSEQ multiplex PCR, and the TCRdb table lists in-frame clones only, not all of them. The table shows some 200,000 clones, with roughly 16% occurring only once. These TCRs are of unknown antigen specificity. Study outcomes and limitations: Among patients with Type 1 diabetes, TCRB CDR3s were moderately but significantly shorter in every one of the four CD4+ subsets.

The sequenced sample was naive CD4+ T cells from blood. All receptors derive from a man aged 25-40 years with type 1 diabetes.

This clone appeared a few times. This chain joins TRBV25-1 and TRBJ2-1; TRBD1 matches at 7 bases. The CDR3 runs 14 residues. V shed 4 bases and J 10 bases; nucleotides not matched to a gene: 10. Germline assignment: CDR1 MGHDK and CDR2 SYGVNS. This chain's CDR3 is CASSVLDRAGEQFF. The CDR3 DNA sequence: TGTGCCAGCAGTGTATTAGACAGGGCAGGAGAGCAGTTCTTC.

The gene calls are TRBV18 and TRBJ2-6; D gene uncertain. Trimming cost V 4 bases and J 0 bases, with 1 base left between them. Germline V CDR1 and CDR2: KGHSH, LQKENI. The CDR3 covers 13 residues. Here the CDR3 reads CASSRSGANVLTF. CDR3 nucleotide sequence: TGTGCCAGCTCACGCTCTGGGGCCAACGTCCTGACTTTC.

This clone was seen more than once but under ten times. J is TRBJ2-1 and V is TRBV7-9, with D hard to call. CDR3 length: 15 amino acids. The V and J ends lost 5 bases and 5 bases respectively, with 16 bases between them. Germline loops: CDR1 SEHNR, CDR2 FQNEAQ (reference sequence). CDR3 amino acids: CASSLSFSRNNEQFF. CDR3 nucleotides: TGTGCCAGCAGCCTATCCTTCTCCAGGAACAATGAGCAGTTCTTC.

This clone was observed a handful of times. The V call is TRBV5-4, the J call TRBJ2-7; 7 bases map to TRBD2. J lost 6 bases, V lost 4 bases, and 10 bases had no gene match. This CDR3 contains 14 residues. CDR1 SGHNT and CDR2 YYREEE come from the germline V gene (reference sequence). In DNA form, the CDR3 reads TGTGCCAGCAGCCCCTCCGTGACTAGCCGCGAGCAGTACTTC. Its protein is CASSPSVTSREQYF.

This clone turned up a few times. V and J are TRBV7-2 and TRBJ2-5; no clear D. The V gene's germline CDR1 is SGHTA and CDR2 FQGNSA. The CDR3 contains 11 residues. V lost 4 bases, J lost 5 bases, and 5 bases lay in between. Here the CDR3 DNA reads TGTGCCAGCAGCTCAAGGGAGACCCAGTACTTC. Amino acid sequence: CASSSRETQYF.

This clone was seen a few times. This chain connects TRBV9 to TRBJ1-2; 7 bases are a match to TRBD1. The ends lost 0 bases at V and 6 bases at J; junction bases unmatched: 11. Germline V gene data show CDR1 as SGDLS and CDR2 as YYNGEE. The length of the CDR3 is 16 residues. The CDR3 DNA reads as TGTGCCAGCAGCGTAGACATCTCGGGACAGAAGGATGGCTACACCTTC. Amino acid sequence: CASSVDISGQKDGYTF.

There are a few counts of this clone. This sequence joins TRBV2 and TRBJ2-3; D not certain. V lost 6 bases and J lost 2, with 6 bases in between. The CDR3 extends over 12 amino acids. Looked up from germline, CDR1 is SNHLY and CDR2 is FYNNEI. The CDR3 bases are TGTGCCAGCAGCAGCGACACAGATACGCAGTATTTT. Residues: CASSSDTDTQYF.

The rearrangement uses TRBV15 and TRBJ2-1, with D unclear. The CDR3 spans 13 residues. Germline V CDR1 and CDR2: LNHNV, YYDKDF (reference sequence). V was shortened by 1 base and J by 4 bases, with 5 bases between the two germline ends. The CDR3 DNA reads TGTGCCACCAGCAGAGGACGTTACAATGAGCAGTTCTTC. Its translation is CATSRGRYNEQFF.

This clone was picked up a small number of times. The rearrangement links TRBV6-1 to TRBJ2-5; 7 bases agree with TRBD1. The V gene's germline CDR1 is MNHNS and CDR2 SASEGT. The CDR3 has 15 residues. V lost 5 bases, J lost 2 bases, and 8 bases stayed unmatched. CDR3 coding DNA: TGTGCCAGCAGTATGATTCCGGGACAGCAAGAGACCCAGTACTTC. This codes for CASSMIPGQQETQYF.

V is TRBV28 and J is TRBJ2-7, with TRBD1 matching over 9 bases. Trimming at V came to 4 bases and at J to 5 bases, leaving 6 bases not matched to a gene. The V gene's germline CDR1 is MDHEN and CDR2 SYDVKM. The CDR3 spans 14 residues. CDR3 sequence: CASSYRDRVNEQYF. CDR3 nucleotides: TGTGCCAGCAGTTACCGGGACAGGGTCAACGAGCAGTACTTC.

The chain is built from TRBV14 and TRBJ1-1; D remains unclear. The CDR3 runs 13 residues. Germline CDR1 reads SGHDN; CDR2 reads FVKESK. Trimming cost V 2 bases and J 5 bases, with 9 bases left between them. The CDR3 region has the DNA TGTGCCAGCAGCCAAAGAGCTTTAACTGAAGCTTTCTTT. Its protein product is CASSQRALTEAFF.

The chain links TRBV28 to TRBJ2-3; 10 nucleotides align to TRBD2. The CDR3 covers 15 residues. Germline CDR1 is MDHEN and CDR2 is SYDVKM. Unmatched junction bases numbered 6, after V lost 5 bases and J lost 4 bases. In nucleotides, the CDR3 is TGTGCCAGCAGTAGCGGGAGGGCCGGCGCAGATACGCAGTATTTT. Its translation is CASSSGRAGADTQYF.

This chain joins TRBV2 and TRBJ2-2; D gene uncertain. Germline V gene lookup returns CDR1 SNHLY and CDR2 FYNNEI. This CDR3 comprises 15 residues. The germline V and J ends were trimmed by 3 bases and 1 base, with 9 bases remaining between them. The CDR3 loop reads CASSDLTQNTGELFF. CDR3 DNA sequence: TGTGCCAGCAGTGATTTGACACAGAACACCGGGGAGCTGTTTTTT.

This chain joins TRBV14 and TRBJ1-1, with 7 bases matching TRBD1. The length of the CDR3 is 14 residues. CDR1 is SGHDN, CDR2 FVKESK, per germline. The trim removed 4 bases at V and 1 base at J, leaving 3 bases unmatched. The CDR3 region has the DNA TGTGCCAGCAGCCCGGGGACAGCGAACACTGAAGCTTTCTTT. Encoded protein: CASSPGTANTEAFF.

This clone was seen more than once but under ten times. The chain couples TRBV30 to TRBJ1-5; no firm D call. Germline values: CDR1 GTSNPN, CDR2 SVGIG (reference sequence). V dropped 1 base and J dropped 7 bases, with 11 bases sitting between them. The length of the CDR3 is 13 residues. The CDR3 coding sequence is TGTGCCTGGAGTGGGGGAGAAGGGCAGCCCCAGCATTTT. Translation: CAWSGGEGQPQHF.

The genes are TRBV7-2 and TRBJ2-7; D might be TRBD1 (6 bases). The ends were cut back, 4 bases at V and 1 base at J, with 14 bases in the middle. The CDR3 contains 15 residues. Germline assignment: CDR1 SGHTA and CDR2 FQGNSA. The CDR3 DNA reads TGTGCCAGCAGCTCAGCTATAGGACAGTCCTACGAGCAGTACTTC. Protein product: CASSSAIGQSYEQYF.

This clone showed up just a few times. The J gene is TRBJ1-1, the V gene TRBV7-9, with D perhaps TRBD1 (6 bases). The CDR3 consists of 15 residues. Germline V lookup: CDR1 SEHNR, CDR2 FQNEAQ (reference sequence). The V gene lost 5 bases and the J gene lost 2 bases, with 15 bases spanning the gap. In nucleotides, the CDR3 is TGTGCCAGCAGCCCGCCTCGACAGGCCAACACTGAAGCTTTCTTT. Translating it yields CASSPPRQANTEAFF.

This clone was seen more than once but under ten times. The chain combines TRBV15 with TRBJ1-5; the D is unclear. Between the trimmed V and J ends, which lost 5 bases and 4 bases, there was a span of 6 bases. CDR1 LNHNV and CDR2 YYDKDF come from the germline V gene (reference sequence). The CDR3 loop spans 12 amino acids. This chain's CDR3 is CATSSSNQPQHF. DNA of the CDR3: TGTGCCACCAGCTCTTCAAATCAGCCCCAGCATTTT.

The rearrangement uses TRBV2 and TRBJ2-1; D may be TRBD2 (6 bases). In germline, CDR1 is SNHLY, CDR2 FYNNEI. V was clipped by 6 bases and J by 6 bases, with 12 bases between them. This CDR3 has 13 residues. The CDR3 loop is CASRDGSFNEQFF. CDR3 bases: TGTGCCAGCAGAGACGGGAGCTTCAATGAGCAGTTCTTC.

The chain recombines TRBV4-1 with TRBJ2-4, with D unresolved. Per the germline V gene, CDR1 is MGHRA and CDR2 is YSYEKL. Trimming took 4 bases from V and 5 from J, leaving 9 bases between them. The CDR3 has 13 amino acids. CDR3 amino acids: CASSLLLQNIQYF. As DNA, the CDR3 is TGCGCCAGCAGCCTTCTCCTCCAAAACATTCAGTACTTC.

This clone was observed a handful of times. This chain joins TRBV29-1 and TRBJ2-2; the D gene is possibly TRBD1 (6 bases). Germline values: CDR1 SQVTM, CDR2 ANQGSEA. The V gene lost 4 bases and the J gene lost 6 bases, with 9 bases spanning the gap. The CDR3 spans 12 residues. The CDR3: CSVGTGPGELFF. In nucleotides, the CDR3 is TGCAGCGTTGGTACAGGGCCCGGGGAGCTGTTTTTT.

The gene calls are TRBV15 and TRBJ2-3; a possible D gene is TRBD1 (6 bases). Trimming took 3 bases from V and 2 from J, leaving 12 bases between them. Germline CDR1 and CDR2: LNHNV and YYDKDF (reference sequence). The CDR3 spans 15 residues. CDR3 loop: CATSSTGSITDTQYF. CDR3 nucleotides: TGTGCCACCAGCAGTACAGGGTCGATCACAGATACGCAGTATTTT.

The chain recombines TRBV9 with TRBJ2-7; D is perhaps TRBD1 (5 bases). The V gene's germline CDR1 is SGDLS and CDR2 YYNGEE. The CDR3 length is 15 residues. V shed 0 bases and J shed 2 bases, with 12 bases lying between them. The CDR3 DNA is TGTGCCAGCAGCGTAGATGGTCAGGGAACCTACGAGCAGTACTTC. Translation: CASSVDGQGTYEQYF.

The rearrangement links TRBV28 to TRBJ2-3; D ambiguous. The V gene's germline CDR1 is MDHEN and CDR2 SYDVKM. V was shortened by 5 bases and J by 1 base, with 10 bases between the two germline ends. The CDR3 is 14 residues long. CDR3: CASSVVWGTDTQYF. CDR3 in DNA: TGTGCCAGCAGTGTCGTTTGGGGCACAGATACGCAGTATTTT.

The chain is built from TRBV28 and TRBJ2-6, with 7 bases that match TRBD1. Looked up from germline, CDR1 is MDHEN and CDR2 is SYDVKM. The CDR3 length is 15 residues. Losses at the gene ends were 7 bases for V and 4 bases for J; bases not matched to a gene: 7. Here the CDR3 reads CASKTGAAGANVLTF. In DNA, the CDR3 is TGTGCCAGCAAAACAGGGGCCGCAGGGGCCAACGTCCTGACTTTC.

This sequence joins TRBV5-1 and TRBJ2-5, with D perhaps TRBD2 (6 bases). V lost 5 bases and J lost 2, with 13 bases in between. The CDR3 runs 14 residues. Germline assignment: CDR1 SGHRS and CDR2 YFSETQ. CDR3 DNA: TGCGCCAGCAGTGTGGGGACTCGTCAAGAGACCCAGTACTTC. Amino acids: CASSVGTRQETQYF. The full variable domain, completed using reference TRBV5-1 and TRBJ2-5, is KAGVTQTPRYLIKTRGQQVTLSCSPISGHRSVSWYQQTPGQGLQFLFEYFSETQRNKGNFPGRFSGRQFSNSRSEMNVSTLELGDSALYLCASSVGTRQETQYFGPGTRLLVL.

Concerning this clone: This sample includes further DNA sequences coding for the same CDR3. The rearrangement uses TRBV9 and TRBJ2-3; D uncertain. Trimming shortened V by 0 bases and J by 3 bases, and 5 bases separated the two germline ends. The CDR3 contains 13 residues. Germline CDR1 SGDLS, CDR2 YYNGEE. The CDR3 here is CASSVAGTDTQYF. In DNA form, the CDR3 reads TGTGCCAGCAGCGTAGCTGGGACAGATACGCAGTATTTT.